This T cell receptor beta chain was retrieved from a study of T cell responses to AZD1222 COVID-19 vaccine. V shed 3 bases and J shed 2 bases, with 8 bases lying between them. Germline V gene data show CDR1 as SEHNR and CDR2 as FQNEAQ (reference sequence). The CDR3 runs to 13 residues. For this clone: Its antigen is unknown.

The repertoire was sequenced with immunoSEQ multiplex PCR; TCRdb's copy has only in-frame clones and lacks some. Found here are about 130,000 clones, over 75% of them singletons; the top ten hold less than 9%. Study-wide results and caveats: Reports indicate that nearly half of spike-specific TCRs are directed at unmutated variant regions. The peak T cell response came first, and repertoires were sampled only after it. A mostly white British donor set with more females was recruited, and clonal diversity was possibly underestimated. Recipients of two AZD1222 doses showed rising Spike-specific TCR breadth and depth.

The chain recombines TRBV7-9 with TRBJ2-7, with unresolved D. The sample consisted of peripheral blood, taken on day 0 of AZD1222 vaccination. The clonotype comes from an adult in good health. The DNA for the CDR3 is TGTGCCAGCAGCTTCGACGGAACCTACGAGCAGTACTTC. The encoded protein is CASSFDGTYEQYF.